This TCR beta chain came from a study of T cells after posttransplantation cyclophosphamide. Turning to this clone: The antigen is undetermined.

The repertoire was sequenced with immunoSEQ multiplex PCR; TCRdb's copy has only in-frame clones and lacks some. This table has some 47,000 clones, 85% to 90% appearing once. Findings of the study overall: Donor CD8+ memory clones often dominated recipient blood repertoires at later times.

The specimen sequenced was PBMCs. The sequence was collected from a man aged 25-45 years with a blood cancer, CMV-positive, and with a related stem cell donor.

CDR3 coding DNA: TGTGCCAGCAGTTCGGCGGTGGCGTACCAAGAGACCCAGTACTTC. Protein product: CASSSAVAYQETQYF. The chain couples TRBV28 to TRBJ2-5; the D is unclear. Per the germline V gene, CDR1 is MDHEN and CDR2 is SYDVKM. Between the trimmed V and J ends, which lost 4 bases and 0 bases, there was a span of 12 bases. The CDR3 is made up of 15 amino acids.